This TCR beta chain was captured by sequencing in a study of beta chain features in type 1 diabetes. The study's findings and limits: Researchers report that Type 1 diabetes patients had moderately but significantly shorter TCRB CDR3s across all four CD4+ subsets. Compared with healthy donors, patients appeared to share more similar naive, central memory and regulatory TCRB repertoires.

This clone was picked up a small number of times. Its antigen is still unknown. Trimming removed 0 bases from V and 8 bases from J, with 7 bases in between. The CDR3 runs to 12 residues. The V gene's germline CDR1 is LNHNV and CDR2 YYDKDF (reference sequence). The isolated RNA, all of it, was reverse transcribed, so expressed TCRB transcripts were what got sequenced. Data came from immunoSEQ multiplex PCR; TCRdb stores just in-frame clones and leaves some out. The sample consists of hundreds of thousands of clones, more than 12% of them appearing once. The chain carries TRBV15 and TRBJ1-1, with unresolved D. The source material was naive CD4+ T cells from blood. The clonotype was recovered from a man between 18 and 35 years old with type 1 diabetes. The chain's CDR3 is CATSRDNREAFF. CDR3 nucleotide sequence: TGTGCCACCAGCAGAGATAACCGAGAAGCTTTCTTT. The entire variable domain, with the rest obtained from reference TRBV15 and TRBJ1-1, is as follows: DAMVIQNPRYQVTQFGKPVTLSCSQTLNHNVMYWYQQKSSQAPKLLFHYYDKDFNNEADTPDNFQSRRPNTSFCFLDIRSPGLGDTAMYLCATSRDNREAFFGQGTRLTVV.